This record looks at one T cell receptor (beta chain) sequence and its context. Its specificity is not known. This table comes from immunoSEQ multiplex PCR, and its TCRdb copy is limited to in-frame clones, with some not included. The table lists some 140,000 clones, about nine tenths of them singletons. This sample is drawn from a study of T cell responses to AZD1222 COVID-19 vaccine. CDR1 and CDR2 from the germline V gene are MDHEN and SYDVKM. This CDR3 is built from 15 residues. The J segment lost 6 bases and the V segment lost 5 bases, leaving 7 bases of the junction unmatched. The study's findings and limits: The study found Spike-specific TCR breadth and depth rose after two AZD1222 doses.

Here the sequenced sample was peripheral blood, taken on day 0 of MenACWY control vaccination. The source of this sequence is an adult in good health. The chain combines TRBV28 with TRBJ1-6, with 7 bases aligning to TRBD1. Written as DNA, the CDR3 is TGTGCCAGCAGTCCAGGGGGGGCGGGTAATTCACCCCTCCACTTT. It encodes CASSPGGAGNSPLHF.